One sample yielded the 12 T cell receptor beta chains listed below, sequenced in a study of T cell repertoires in cytomegalovirus infection. TCRdb passed the reads through MiXCR, listing each CDR3 protein once. This sample has a few hundred thousand distinct CDR3 sequences, with about 26% found just once. The material sequenced was PBMCs. These receptors were taken from a human donor in good health (CMV status not recorded). Some clones in this sample may be carry-over from other donors' samples.

This clonotype appeared a few times. The V and J genes are TRBV28 and TRBJ2-7; no definite D call. The CDR3 extends over 12 amino acids. The germline V and J ends were trimmed by 4 bases and 4 bases, with 8 bases remaining between them. Germline V gene sequence: CDR1 MDHEN, CDR2 SYDVKM. CDR3: CASSSAQYEQYV. The DNA for the CDR3 is TGTGCCAGCAGTTCCGCTCAATACGAGCAGTACGTC.

This clonotype appeared many times. The chain couples TRBV7-2 to TRBJ2-6; D is ambiguous. V was trimmed by 1 base and J by 2 bases, leaving 9 bases between them. The CDR3 consists of 16 residues. The germline gives CDR1 SGHTA, CDR2 FQGNSA. The CDR3 DNA reads TGTGCCAGCAGCTTAGGGCAGACTGCTGGGGCCAACGTCCTGACTTTC. Protein sequence: CASSLGQTAGANVLTF.

The chain links TRBV5-4 to TRBJ2-7; D possibly corresponds to TRBD2 (5 bases). Germline CDR1 and CDR2: SGHNT and YYREEE (reference sequence). The CDR3 extends over 13 amino acids. Trimming removed 2 bases at V and 4 bases at J, with 10 bases between. CDR3 sequence: CASSFPDSYEQYV. For the CDR3, the DNA is TGTGCCAGCAGCTTCCCGGACTCTTACGAGCAGTACGTC.

Ten or more counts support this clonotype. The CDR3 DNA sequence: TGTGCCAGCGGACTAGCGTTCTCCTACGAGCAGTACTTC. Its protein product is CASGLAFSYEQYF. The chain couples TRBV7-8 to TRBJ2-7; 9 positions agree with TRBD2. The V and J ends lost 8 bases and 0 bases, in that order; junction bases with no gene match: 2. Germline loops: CDR1 SGHVS, CDR2 FQNEAQ. The CDR3 spans 13 residues. The full variable domain, completed using reference TRBV7-8 and TRBJ2-7, is GAGVSQSPRYKVAKRGQDVALRCDPISGHVSLFWYQQALGQGPEFLTYFQNEAQLDKSGLPSDRFFAERPEGSVSTLKIQRTQQEDSAVYLCASGLAFSYEQYFGPGTRLTVT.

The rearrangement links TRBV6-2 or TRBV6-3 to TRBJ2-7; D gene ambiguous. Germline V CDR1 and CDR2: MNHEY, SVGEGT. This CDR3 region has 11 residues. Trimming stripped 3 bases from V and 6 bases from J, with 6 bases between. CDR3 sequence: CASSYLREQYV. CDR3 bases: TGTGCCAGCAGTTATTTGCGCGAGCAGTACGTC.

The chain links TRBV12-3 or TRBV12-4 to TRBJ1-4; D is possibly TRBD1 (6 bases). There are 15 residues in the CDR3. V gave up 6 bases and J gave up 8 bases, with 19 bases separating them. Written as DNA, the CDR3 is TGTGCCAGCAGCCGTATCACAGGGTTGCAGGAAAAACTGTTTTTT. Encoded protein: CASSRITGLQEKLFF.

In this sample, this clonotype turned up once. The gene calls are TRBV20-1 and TRBJ1-1, with D possibly TRBD1 on 6 matching bases. CDR1 is DFQATT and CDR2 is SNEGSKA in the germline V gene (reference sequence). Trimming removed 2 bases from V and 1 base from J, with 17 bases in between. This CDR3 has 16 residues. CDR3 nucleotides: TGCAGTGCTAGACCCCTCGCCCGACAGGCGAACACTGAAGCTTTCTTT. Translating gives CSARPLARQANTEAFF.

This clonotype was counted many times. The gene calls are TRBV7-2 and TRBJ1-2, with unresolved D. Per the germline V gene, CDR1 is SGHTA and CDR2 is FQGNSA. Deletions cut 2 bases from V and 0 bases from J, with 10 bases between. The CDR3 length is 15 residues. The CDR3 region has the DNA TGTGCCAGCAGCTTATGGGGAGCGCCTAACTATGGCTACACCTTC. This encodes CASSLWGAPNYGYTF. Based on the CDR3 plus reference TRBV7-2 and TRBJ1-2, the full variable domain is GAGVSQSPSNKVTEKGKDVELRCDPISGHTALYWYRQSLGQGLEFLIYFQGNSAPDKSGLPSDRFSAERTGGSVSTLTIQRTQQEDSAVYLCASSLWGAPNYGYTFGSGTRLTVV.

This chain links TRBV5-6 with TRBJ2-1; 11 bases line up with TRBD1. V was clipped by 0 bases and J by 9 bases; unmatched bases: 8. The CDR3 runs to 16 residues. Germline V gene lookup returns CDR1 SGHDT and CDR2 YYEEEE. CDR3 nucleotides: TGTGCCAGCAGCTTGGGTATGGGACAGGGGGGGGGTGAGCAGTTCTTC. Residues: CASSLGMGQGGGEQFF. Variable domain in full (rest from reference TRBV5-6 and TRBJ2-1): DAGVTQSPTHLIKTRGQQVTLRCSPKSGHDTVSWYQQALGQGPQFIFQYYEEEERQRGNFPDRFSGHQFPNYSSELNVNALLLGDSALYLCASSLGMGQGGGEQFFGPGTRLTVL.

The V and J genes are TRBV6-2 or TRBV6-3 and TRBJ1-4; D remains unclear. Trimming removed 5 bases from V and 4 bases from J, with 17 bases in between. Germline CDR1 is MNHEY and CDR2 is SVGEGT. The CDR3 is made up of 16 amino acids. In DNA, the CDR3 is TGTGCCAGCAGTGACCTACATACGGCGAATAATGAAAAACTGTTTTTT. This encodes CASSDLHTANNEKLFF.

As DNA, the CDR3 is TGTGCCAGCATCCTAAGAACAGGGGAGAAATCCTACGAGCAGTACTTC. Amino acids: CASILRTGEKSYEQYF. The V call is TRBV9, the J call TRBJ2-7, with 7 bases aligning to TRBD1. The CDR3 totals 16 residues. Germline loops: CDR1 SGDLS, CDR2 YYNGEE. J was trimmed by 1 base and V by 6 bases; bases with no gene match: 13.

In this sample, this clonotype turned up a few times. This chain connects TRBV27 to TRBJ2-1; a weak D match, TRBD2 (6 bases). The V gene lost 0 bases and the J gene lost 10 bases, with 19 bases spanning the gap. Looked up from germline, CDR1 is MNHEY and CDR2 is SMNVEV (reference sequence). The CDR3 spans 16 residues. CDR3 in amino acids: CASSLSPGVARIEQFF. CDR3 coding DNA: TGTGCCAGCAGTTTATCCCCGGGGGTAGCGAGGATCGAGCAGTTCTTC.